The 30 T cell receptor beta chains reported below all come from one sample, sequenced in a study of Graves' ophthalmopathy and Graves' hyperthyroidism. RNA transcripts yielded amplified TCR beta CDR3 regions. HTBI primers were used in a first-round RT-PCR, which preceded a second-round multiplex PCR. MiXCR was run by TCRdb on the multiplex PCR reads, yielding one entry per CDR3 protein. The table has under 350,000 distinct CDR3 sequences, roughly 15% seen once. Sequencing used peripheral blood. These receptors were taken from an adult man with Graves' ophthalmopathy.

Many counts were recorded for this clonotype. V gene TRBV6-5 combines with J gene TRBJ1-1; 7 bases line up with TRBD1. V was clipped by 4 bases and J by 2 bases; unmatched bases: 7. Germline CDR1 MNHEY, CDR2 SVGAGI. The length of the CDR3 is 15 residues. DNA of the CDR3: TGTGCCAGCAGTTTATTACAGGGGTATAACACTGAAGCTTTCTTT. It is translated as CASSLLQGYNTEAFF.

This clonotype appeared many times. The J gene is TRBJ1-3, the V gene TRBV2; D is unclear. In germline, CDR1 is SNHLY, CDR2 FYNNEI. V gave up 3 bases and J gave up 4 bases, with 4 bases separating them. The CDR3 has 12 residues. CDR3 amino acids: CASSDSGNTIYF. The CDR3 bases are TGTGCCAGCAGTGACTCCGGAAACACCATATATTTT.

This clonotype was observed at least ten times. The V and J genes are TRBV20-1 and TRBJ1-1, with 10 bases that match TRBD1. The V gene's germline CDR1 is DFQATT and CDR2 SNEGSKA (reference sequence). With 8 bases clipped from V and 6 bases from J, the junction kept 12 bases outside the gene matches. The CDR3 has 14 amino acids. CDR3 amino acids: CSLTTGQGWSEAFF. In DNA form, the CDR3 reads TGCAGTTTAACCACGGGACAGGGGTGGTCTGAAGCTTTCTTT.

This rearrangement joins TRBV12-5 to TRBJ2-7; D gene ambiguous. The V and J ends lost 3 bases and 6 bases respectively, with 6 bases between them. Per germline, CDR1 LGHNT and CDR2 FRNRAP. This CDR3 comprises 11 residues. CDR3 bases: TGTGCTAGTGGTTTCCTCGGCGAGCAGTACTTC. Protein product: CASGFLGEQYF.

This chain links TRBV18 with TRBJ2-7, with D perhaps matching TRBD1 (6 bases). Trimming removed 0 bases at V and 3 bases at J, with 15 bases between. Per germline, CDR1 KGHSH and CDR2 LQKENI. The CDR3 spans 16 residues. Here the CDR3 reads CASSPPFPGAVYEQYF. The CDR3 DNA is TGTGCCAGCTCACCACCGTTCCCAGGGGCCGTCTACGAGCAGTACTTC. Drawing the rest from reference TRBV18 and TRBJ2-7, the complete variable domain is NAGVMQNPRHLVRRRGQEARLRCSPMKGHSHVYWYRQLPEEGLKFMVYLQKENIIDESGMPKERFSAEFPKEGPSILRIQQVVRGDSAAYFCASSPPFPGAVYEQYFGPGTRLTVT.

This clonotype was found many times. The chain joins TRBV11-1 to TRBJ2-5; a weak D match, TRBD2 (7 bases). This CDR3 region has 17 residues. Per the germline V gene, CDR1 is SGHAT and CDR2 is FQDESV (reference sequence). V lost 5 bases, J lost 1 base, and 20 bases lay in between. The DNA for the CDR3 is TGTGCCAGCAGCCCCCACGGGGGGCCCGGGATCCAAGAGACCCAGTACTTC. Translating it yields CASSPHGGPGIQETQYF. Supplemented by reference TRBV11-1 and TRBJ2-5, the full variable domain reads EAEVAQSPRYKITEKSQAVAFWCDPISGHATLYWYRQILGQGPELLVQFQDESVVDDSQLPKDRFSAERLKGVDSTLKIQPAELGDSAMYLCASSPHGGPGIQETQYFGPGTRLLVL.

This clonotype was recorded a few times. This chain connects TRBV6-2 or TRBV6-3 to TRBJ1-5; D might be TRBD1 (5 bases). This CDR3 has 20 amino acids. Trimming removed 0 bases at V and 9 bases at J, with 30 bases between. Germline CDR1 reads MNHEY; CDR2 reads SVGEGT. CDR3 nucleotides: TGTGCCAGCAGTTACTCCGTACCGGGACTCCAGCAGGCTAAATCATGGCCCCAGCATTTT. This gives the protein CASSYSVPGLQQAKSWPQHF.

This clonotype came up many times. The V and J genes are TRBV12-3 or TRBV12-4 and TRBJ2-7, with D perhaps TRBD1 (5 bases). This CDR3 has 13 amino acids. Trimming removed 5 bases at V and 7 bases at J, with 15 bases between. This CDR3 reads CASSARVLSEQYF. CDR3 DNA: TGTGCCAGCAGTGCCAGGGTTTTGAGTGAGCAGTACTTC.

This clonotype was picked up many times. The chain recombines TRBV19 with TRBJ2-7; tentative D call: TRBD1 (6 bases). Trimming removed 5 bases at V and 3 bases at J, with 14 bases between. Per germline, CDR1 LNHDA and CDR2 SQIVND (reference sequence). The CDR3 sequence is 14 residues long. CDR3 nucleotides: TGTGCCAGTAGTTCCGGGACATACGTCTACGAGCAGTACTTC. Translating gives CASSSGTYVYEQYF.

In this sample, this clonotype turned up many times. The chain recombines TRBV6-1 with TRBJ1-3; D remains unclear. V was pared by 2 bases and J by 2 bases, with 10 bases between. There are 15 residues in the CDR3. Looked up from germline, CDR1 is MNHNS and CDR2 is SASEGT. CDR3 amino acids: CASSELDAPGNTIYF. The CDR3 DNA is TGTGCCAGCAGTGAACTGGATGCGCCTGGAAACACCATATATTTT.

This clonotype occurred many times. The chain uses TRBV5-1 and TRBJ1-1; D is unclear. Germline CDR1 SGHRS, CDR2 YFSETQ. This CDR3 contains 16 residues. Trimming removed 3 bases at V and 1 base at J, with 16 bases between. CDR3 DNA sequence: TGCGCCAGCAGCTGGCCGAACTGGACGGGGAACACTGAAGCTTTCTTT. This translates into CASSWPNWTGNTEAFF.

This clonotype was counted many times. The chain combines TRBV10-3 with TRBJ1-2, with no clear D. This CDR3 is 12 amino acids long. Trimming shortened V by 2 bases and J by 4 bases, and 5 bases separated the two germline ends. Germline assignment: CDR1 ENHRY and CDR2 SYGVKD. CDR3 DNA sequence: TGTGCCATCAGTGAGCCGAGCTATGGCTACACCTTC. Its protein is CAISEPSYGYTF.

The table lists this clonotype with many counts. This chain uses TRBV28 with TRBJ2-7; no definite D call. Germline V lookup: CDR1 MDHEN, CDR2 SYDVKM. The CDR3 extends over 14 amino acids. V lost 3 bases and J 3 bases, leaving 12 bases between the germline ends. CDR3 in amino acids: CASSLIQANYEQYF. As DNA, the CDR3 is TGTGCCAGCAGTTTGATTCAGGCTAACTACGAGCAGTACTTC.

This clonotype was counted many times. The V and J genes are TRBV2 and TRBJ1-6, with D maybe TRBD1 (5 bases). Germline V lookup: CDR1 SNHLY, CDR2 FYNNEI. The CDR3 runs to 14 residues. Trimming cost V 4 bases and J 10 bases, with 14 bases left between them. The DNA of the CDR3 is TGTGCCAGCAGTGTGGGGCAGCCCCAATCACCCCTCCACTTT. It codes for CASSVGQPQSPLHF.

This clonotype has at least ten counts. This chain uses TRBV20-1 with TRBJ2-7; the D gene is possibly TRBD1 (6 bases). Trimming took off 0 bases at V and 6 bases at J, with 15 bases between the two ends. Germline-derived CDR1 and CDR2 are DFQATT and SNEGSKA (reference sequence). This CDR3 has 14 residues. CDR3 residues: CSARDNRAPSEQYF. In nucleotides, the CDR3 is TGCAGTGCTAGAGATAACAGGGCCCCATCCGAGCAGTACTTC.

This clonotype was detected ten times or more. The chain is built from TRBV5-1 and TRBJ2-7; 7 nucleotides match TRBD1. This CDR3 is built from 15 residues. Per the germline V gene, CDR1 is SGHRS and CDR2 is YFSETQ. V lost 4 bases to trimming and J lost 5 bases; unmatched junction nucleotides: 12. The CDR3 DNA sequence: TGCGCCAGCAGCAGGGGGACAGCGACGGGCCACGAGCAGTACTTC. It yields the protein CASSRGTATGHEQYF.

The table lists this clonotype with many counts. The chain employs TRBV18 and TRBJ2-7; D is undetermined. The CDR3 spans 14 residues. The V gene's germline CDR1 is KGHSH and CDR2 LQKENI. V was pared by 4 bases and J by 3 bases, with 13 bases between. The chain's CDR3 is CASSHTNTDYEQYF. The DNA for the CDR3 is TGTGCCAGCTCACATACAAATACTGACTACGAGCAGTACTTC.

This clonotype occurred many times. The chain carries TRBV5-5 and TRBJ1-5; D gene uncertain. CDR3 length: 16 residues. The V gene's germline CDR1 is SGHKS and CDR2 YYEKEE (reference sequence). Trimming removed 0 bases from V and 6 bases from J, with 16 bases in between. CDR3 coding DNA: TGTGCCAGCAGCTTGGAGGCAGGCCGAAACGGTCAGCCCCAGCATTTT. Protein product: CASSLEAGRNGQPQHF.

There are many counts of this clonotype. CDR3 DNA: TGTGCCAGCAGTCGTGGGGGCTACTCCACTGAAGCTTTCTTT. Residues: CASSRGGYSTEAFF. The J gene is TRBJ1-1, the V gene TRBV6-5, with a possible D match to TRBD1 (6 bases). The CDR3 is made up of 14 amino acids. V was pared by 5 bases and J by 4 bases, with 14 bases between. CDR1 is MNHEY, CDR2 SVGAGI, per germline.

This chain connects TRBV12-3 or TRBV12-4 to TRBJ1-2, with D possibly matching TRBD1 (6 bases). V was clipped by 1 base and J by 7 bases, with 13 bases between them. The CDR3 has 14 residues. CDR3 DNA sequence: TGTGCCAGCAGTTTAGGTCAGGGACAAGGTGGCTACACCTTC. Protein product: CASSLGQGQGGYTF.

This clonotype showed up many times. The J gene is TRBJ2-7, the V gene TRBV10-1; the D gene is possibly TRBD2 (5 bases). V shed 1 base and J shed 3 bases, with 22 bases lying between them. The CDR3 length is 18 residues. Germline values: CDR1 WNHNN, CDR2 SYGVQD (reference sequence). The DNA for the CDR3 is TGCGCCAGCAGTGAGTTTCGACGCGGGCTAAGGCCTTACTACGAGCAGTACTTC. It is translated as CASSEFRRGLRPYYEQYF.

In this sample, this clonotype turned up many times. J is TRBJ1-1 and V is TRBV12-3 or TRBV12-4; the D gene is possibly TRBD1 (6 bases). The CDR3 is 12 residues long. Trimming shortened V by 8 bases and J by 5 bases, and 12 bases separated the two germline ends. In nucleotides, the CDR3 is TGTGCCAGCGAGGGGGTGGGGACTGAAGCTTTCTTT. This codes for CASEGVGTEAFF.

This clonotype was seen many times. V and J are TRBV15 and TRBJ1-1; perhaps TRBD1 as D (5 bases). V gave up 1 base and J gave up 6 bases, with 12 bases separating them. There are 14 residues in the CDR3. Germline values: CDR1 LNHNV, CDR2 YYDKDF (reference sequence). CDR3 loop: CATSRGRQLPEAFF. The CDR3 nucleotides are TGTGCCACCAGCAGAGGTAGACAGCTTCCTGAAGCTTTCTTT.

This clonotype came up many times. This chain uses TRBV6-5 with TRBJ1-6, with 9 bases aligning to TRBD1. The CDR3 loop spans 17 amino acids. Germline CDR1 MNHEY, CDR2 SVGAGI. The J segment lost 9 bases and the V segment lost 4 bases, leaving 13 bases of the junction unmatched. CDR3 in DNA: TGTGCCAGCAGTTGGCAACCAAGCGGGACAGGGTCTTCACCCCTCCACTTT. Protein product: CASSWQPSGTGSSPLHF.

This clonotype was counted ten times or more. The gene calls are TRBV27 and TRBJ2-7; D gene ambiguous. V shed 4 bases and J shed 2 bases, with 24 bases lying between them. The germline V gene encodes CDR1 MNHEY and CDR2 SMNVEV (reference sequence). This CDR3 is built from 18 residues. Written as DNA, the CDR3 is TGTGCCAGCAGTTCCGCCGGGCCAATCCTCGGTGTCACCTACGAGCAGTACTTC. Translating gives CASSSAGPILGVTYEQYF.

This clonotype has ten or more counts. The chain is built from TRBV7-2 and TRBJ2-7, with a tentative D call TRBD1 (6 bases). This CDR3 is 15 amino acids long. In germline, CDR1 is SGHTA, CDR2 FQGNSA. Trimming took off 5 bases at V and 0 bases at J, with 14 bases between the two ends. CDR3 bases: TGTGCCAGCAGCCCCAGGGGCGTTAGCTCCTACGAGCAGTACTTC. Its protein is CASSPRGVSSYEQYF.

This clonotype was detected many times. The J gene is TRBJ1-1, the V gene TRBV29-1, with a tentative D call TRBD1 (5 bases). Germline lookup yields CDR1 SQVTM and CDR2 ANQGSEA. V lost 1 base and J lost 0, with 12 bases in between. This CDR3 has 15 amino acids. This CDR3 reads CSVEGGGEVNTEAFF. In DNA, the CDR3 is TGCAGCGTTGAAGGGGGAGGGGAGGTGAACACTGAAGCTTTCTTT.

This clonotype was picked up many times. The J gene is TRBJ2-2, the V gene TRBV2; D unresolved. The V end was cut by 2 bases, the J end by 1 base, with 8 bases between. The CDR3 covers 15 residues. Per germline, CDR1 SNHLY and CDR2 FYNNEI. CDR3 region: CASSEYGMNTGELFF. CDR3 nucleotides: TGTGCCAGCAGTGAATACGGAATGAACACCGGGGAGCTGTTTTTT.

This clonotype occurred many times. The chain couples TRBV20-1 to TRBJ1-2, with 8 bases that match TRBD1. Looked up from germline, CDR1 is DFQATT and CDR2 is SNEGSKA (reference sequence). The CDR3 runs 13 residues. J gave up 6 bases and V 6 bases, and 9 bases lay outside the gene matches. Here the CDR3 reads CSAPTGDRHGYTF. The CDR3 DNA reads TGCAGTGCCCCGACAGGGGACCGGCATGGCTACACCTTC.

This chain joins TRBV7-2 and TRBJ2-7, with TRBD1 identical over 10 bases. Germline-derived CDR1 and CDR2 are SGHTA and FQGNSA. V trimming: 6 bases; J trimming: 3 bases; junction bases outside the gene matches: 8. CDR3 length: 15 amino acids. The CDR3 DNA reads as TGTGCCAGCAGTAGACAGGGGGCGGGTGGCTACGAGCAGTACTTC. Its translation is CASSRQGAGGYEQYF. Combining the CDR3 with reference TRBV7-2 and TRBJ2-7 gives the whole variable domain GAGVSQSPSNKVTEKGKDVELRCDPISGHTALYWYRQSLGQGLEFLIYFQGNSAPDKSGLPSDRFSAERTGGSVSTLTIQRTQQEDSAVYLCASSRQGAGGYEQYFGPGTRLTVT.